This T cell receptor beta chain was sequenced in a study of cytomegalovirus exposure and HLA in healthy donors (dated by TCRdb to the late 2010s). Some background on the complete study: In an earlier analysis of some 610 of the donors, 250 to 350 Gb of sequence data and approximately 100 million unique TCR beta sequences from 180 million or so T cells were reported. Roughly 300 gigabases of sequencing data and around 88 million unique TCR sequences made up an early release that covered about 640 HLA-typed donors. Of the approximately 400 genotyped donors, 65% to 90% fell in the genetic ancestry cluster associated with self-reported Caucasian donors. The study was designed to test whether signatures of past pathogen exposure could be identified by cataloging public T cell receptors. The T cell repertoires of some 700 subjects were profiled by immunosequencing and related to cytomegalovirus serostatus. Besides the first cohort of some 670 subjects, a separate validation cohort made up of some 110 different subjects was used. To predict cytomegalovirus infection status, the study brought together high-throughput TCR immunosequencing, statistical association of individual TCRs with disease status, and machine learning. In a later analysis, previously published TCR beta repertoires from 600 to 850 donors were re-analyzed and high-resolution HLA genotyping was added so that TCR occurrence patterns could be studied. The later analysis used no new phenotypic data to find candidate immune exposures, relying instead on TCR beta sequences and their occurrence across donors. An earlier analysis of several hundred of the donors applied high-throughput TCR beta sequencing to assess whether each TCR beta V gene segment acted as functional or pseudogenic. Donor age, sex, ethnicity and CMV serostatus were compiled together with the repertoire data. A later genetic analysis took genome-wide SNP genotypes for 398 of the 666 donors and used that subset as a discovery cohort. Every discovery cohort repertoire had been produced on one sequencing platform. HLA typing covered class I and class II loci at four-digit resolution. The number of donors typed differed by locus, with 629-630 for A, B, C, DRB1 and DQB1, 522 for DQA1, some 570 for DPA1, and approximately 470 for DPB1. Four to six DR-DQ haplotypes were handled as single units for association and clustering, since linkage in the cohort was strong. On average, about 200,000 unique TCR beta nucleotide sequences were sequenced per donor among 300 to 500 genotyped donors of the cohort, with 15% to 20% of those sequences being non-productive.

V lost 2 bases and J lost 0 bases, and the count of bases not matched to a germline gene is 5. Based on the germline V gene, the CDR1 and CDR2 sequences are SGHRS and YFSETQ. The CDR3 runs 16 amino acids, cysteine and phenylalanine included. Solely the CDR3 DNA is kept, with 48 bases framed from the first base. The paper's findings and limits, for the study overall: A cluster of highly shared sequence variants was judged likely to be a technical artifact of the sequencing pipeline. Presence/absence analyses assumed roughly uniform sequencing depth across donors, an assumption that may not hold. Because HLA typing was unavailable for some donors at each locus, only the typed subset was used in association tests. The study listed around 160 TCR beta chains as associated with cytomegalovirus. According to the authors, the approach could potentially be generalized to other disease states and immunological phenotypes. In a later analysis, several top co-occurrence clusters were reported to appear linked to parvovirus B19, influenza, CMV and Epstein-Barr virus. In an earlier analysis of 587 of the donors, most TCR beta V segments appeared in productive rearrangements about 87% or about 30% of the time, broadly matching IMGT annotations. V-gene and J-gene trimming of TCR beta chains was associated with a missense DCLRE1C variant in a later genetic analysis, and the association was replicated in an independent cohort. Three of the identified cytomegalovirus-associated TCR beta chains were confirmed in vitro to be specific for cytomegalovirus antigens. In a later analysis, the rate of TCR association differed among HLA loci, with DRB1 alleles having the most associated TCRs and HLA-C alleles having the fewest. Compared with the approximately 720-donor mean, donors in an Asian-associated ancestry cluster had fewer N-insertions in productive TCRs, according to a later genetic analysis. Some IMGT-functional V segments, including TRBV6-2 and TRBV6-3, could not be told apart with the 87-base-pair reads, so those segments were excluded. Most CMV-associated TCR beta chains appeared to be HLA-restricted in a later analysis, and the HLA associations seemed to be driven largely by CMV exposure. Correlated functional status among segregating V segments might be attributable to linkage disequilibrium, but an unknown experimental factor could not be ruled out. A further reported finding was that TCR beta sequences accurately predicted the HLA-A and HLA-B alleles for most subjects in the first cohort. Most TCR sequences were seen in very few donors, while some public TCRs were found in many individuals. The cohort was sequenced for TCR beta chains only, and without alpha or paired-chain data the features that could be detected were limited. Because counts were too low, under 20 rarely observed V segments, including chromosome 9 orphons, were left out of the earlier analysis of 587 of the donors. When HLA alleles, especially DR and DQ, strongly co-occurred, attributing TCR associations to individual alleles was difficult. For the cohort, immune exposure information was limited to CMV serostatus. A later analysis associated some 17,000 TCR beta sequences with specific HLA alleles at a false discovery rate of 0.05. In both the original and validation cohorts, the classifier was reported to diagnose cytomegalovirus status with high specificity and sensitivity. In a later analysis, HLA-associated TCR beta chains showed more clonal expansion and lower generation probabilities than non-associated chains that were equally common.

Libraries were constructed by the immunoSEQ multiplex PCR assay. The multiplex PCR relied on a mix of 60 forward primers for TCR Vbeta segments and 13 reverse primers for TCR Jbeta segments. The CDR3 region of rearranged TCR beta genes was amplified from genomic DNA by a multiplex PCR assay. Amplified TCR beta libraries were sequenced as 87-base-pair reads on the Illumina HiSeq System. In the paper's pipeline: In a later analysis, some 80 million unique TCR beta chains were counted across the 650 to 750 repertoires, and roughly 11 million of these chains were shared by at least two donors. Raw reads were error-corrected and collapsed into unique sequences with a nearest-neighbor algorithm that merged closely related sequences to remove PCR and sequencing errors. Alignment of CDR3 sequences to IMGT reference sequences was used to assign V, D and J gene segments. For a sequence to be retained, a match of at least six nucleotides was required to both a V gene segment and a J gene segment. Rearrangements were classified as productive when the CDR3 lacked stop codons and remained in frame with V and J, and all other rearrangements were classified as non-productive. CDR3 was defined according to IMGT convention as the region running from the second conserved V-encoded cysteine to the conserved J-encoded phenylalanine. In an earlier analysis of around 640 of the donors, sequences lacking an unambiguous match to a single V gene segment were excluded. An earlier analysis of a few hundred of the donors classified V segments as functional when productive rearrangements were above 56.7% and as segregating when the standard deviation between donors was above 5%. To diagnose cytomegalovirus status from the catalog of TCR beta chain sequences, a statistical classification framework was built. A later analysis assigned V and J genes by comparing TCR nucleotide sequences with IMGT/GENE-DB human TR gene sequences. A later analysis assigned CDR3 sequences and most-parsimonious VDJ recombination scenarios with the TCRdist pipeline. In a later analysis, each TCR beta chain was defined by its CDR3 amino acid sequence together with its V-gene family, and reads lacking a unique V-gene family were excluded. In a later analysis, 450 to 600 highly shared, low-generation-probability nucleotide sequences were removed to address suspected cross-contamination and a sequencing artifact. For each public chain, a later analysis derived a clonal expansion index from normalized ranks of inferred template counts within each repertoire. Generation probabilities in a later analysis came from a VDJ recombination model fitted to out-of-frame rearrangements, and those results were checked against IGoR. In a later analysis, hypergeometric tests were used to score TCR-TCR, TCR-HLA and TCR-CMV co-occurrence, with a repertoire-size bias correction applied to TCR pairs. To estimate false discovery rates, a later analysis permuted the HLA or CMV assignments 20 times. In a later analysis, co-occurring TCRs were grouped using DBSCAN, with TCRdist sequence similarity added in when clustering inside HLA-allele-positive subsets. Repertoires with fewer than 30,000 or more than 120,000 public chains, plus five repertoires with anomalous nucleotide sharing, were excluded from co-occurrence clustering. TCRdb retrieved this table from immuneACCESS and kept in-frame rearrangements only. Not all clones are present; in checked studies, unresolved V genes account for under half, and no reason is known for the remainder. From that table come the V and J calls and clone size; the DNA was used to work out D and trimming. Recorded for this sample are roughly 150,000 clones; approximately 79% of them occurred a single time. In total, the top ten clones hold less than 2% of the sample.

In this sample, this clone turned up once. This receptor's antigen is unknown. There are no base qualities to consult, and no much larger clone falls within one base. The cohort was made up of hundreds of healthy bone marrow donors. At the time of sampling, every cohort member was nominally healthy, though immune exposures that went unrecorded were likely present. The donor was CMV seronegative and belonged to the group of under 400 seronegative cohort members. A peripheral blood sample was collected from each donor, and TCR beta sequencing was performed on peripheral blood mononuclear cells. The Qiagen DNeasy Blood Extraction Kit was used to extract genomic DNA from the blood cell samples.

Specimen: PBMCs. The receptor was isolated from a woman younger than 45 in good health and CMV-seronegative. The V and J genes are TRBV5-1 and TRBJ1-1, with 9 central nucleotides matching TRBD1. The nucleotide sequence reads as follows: TGCGCCAGCAGCTTCCACCGGACAGGGGTGAACACTGAAGCTTTCTTT. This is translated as CASSFHRTGVNTEAFF.